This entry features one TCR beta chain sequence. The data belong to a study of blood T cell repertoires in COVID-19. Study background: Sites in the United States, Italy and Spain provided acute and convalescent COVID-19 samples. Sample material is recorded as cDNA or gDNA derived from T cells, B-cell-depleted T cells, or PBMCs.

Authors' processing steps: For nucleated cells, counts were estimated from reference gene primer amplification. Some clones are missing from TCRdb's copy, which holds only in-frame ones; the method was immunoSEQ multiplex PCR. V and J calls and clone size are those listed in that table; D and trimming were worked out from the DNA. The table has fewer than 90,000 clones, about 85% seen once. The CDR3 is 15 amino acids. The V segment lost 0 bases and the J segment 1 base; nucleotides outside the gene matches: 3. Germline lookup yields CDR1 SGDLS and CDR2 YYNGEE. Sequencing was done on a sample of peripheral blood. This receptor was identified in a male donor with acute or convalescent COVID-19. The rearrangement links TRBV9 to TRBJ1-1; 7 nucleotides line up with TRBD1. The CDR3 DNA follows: TGTGCCAGCAGCGTAGGAAGGGGGCAGAACACTGAAGCTTTCTTT. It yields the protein CASSVGRGQNTEAFF.